A selection of T cell receptor beta chains follows, all from one sample in a study of siplizumab effects on memory and regulatory T cells. The table came from immunoSEQ multiplex PCR; TCRdb's copy has only in-frame clones and leaves some out. The sample has some 97,000 clones; around 92% are singletons. The specimen was CD4+ T cells sorted from blood. The receptors were gathered from a human donor in good health. Some clones in this sample may be carry-over from other donors' samples. Each CDR3 is given with its conserved first and last residue. Each record gives: V gene, J gene, clone size, D gene, CDR3 protein, CDR3 DNA. D genes are given only for firm matches. For some rows the clone size is stated as once, few or many, or as a class when expanded; others skip it.

>TRBV19|TRBJ2-5|-|TRBD2
CASSISTSGRLETQYF
TGTGCCAGTAGTATAAGTACTAGCGGGAGATTAGAGACCCAGTACTTC
>TRBV27|TRBJ1-2|-|-
CASRTPGGGDYGYTF
TGTGCCAGCCGGACTCCCGGGGGAGGGGACTATGGCTACACCTTC
>TRBV7-3|TRBJ2-2|-|-
CASSLQGYGGELFF
TGTGCCAGCAGCTTACAGGGTTACGGCGGGGAGCTGTTTTTT
>TRBV19|TRBJ1-6|-|TRBD1
CASKGTGEAPLHF
TGTGCCAGTAAGGGGACAGGGGAGGCACCCCTCCACTTT
>TRBV5-1|TRBJ2-3|-|-
CASSSPPGRSTDTQYF
TGCGCCAGCAGTTCCCCACCGGGACGGAGCACAGATACGCAGTATTTT
>TRBV19|TRBJ1-6|-|TRBD1
CASSLRDSGNSPLHF
TGTGCCAGTAGTCTCCGGGACAGTGGTAATTCACCCCTCCACTTT
>TRBV28|TRBJ1-2|-|TRBD1
CASSLEDRGPSGGYGYTF
TGTGCCAGCAGTTTAGAGGACAGGGGGCCCTCGGGGGGATATGGCTACACCTTC
>TRBV7-2|TRBJ2-1|few|TRBD2
CASSSTSSGYYYNEQFF
TGTGCCAGCAGCTCTACTTCTAGCGGGTACTATTACAATGAGCAGTTCTTC
>TRBV4-2|TRBJ2-3|-|TRBD2
CASSQGLVTSGSTDTQYF
TGTGCCAGCAGCCAAGGGTTAGTGACTAGCGGGAGCACAGATACGCAGTATTTT
>TRBV9|TRBJ2-5|-|TRBD2
CASSVDTSGRMAQYF
TGTGCCAGCAGCGTAGATACTAGCGGGCGGATGGCCCAGTACTTC
>TRBV11-2|TRBJ1-5|-|-
CASSLDLNGHQPQHF
TGTGCCAGCAGCTTAGATCTTAATGGTCATCAGCCCCAGCATTTT
>TRBV7-9|TRBJ2-7|-|-
CASSLAGGTYEQYF
TGTGCCAGCAGCTTAGCGGGAGGAACCTACGAGCAGTACTTC
>TRBV7-7|TRBJ2-1|-|-
CASSPRGGEQFF
TGTGCTAGCAGCCCGAGGGGAGGTGAGCAGTTCTTC
>TRBV11-1|TRBJ2-7|-|TRBD1
CASSRTGLAYEQYF
TGTGCCAGCTCCAGGACAGGGCTCGCCTACGAGCAGTACTTC
>TRBV5-1|TRBJ2-1|-|TRBD2
CASSRGLAGGYNEQFF
TGCGCCAGCAGCCGGGGACTAGCGGGAGGATACAATGAGCAGTTCTTC
>TRBV7-9|TRBJ2-2|-|TRBD2
CASSLGRLAGGTGELFF
TGTGCCAGCAGCTTAGGACGACTAGCGGGAGGCACCGGGGAGCTGTTTTTT
>TRBV6-1|TRBJ2-7|-|-
CASSVQIYEQYF
TGTGCCAGCAGTGTTCAAATCTACGAGCAGTACTTC
>TRBV12-5|TRBJ2-7|-|-
CASGLNSPEQYF
TGTGCTAGTGGTTTGAATAGCCCCGAGCAGTACTTC
>TRBV6-1|TRBJ2-5|-|-
CASEVGRGETQYF
TGTGCCAGCGAGGTGGGCCGGGGGGAGACCCAGTACTTC
>TRBV18|TRBJ2-6|-|-
CASSPISGTGANVLTF
TGTGCCAGCTCACCAATAAGTGGGACTGGGGCCAACGTCCTGACTTTC
>TRBV7-2|TRBJ2-3|-|-
CASSLFGASTPTDTQYF
TGTGCCAGCAGCTTGTTCGGAGCGTCAACCCCCACAGATACGCAGTATTTT
>TRBV19|TRBJ1-5|-|-
CASSIRGGTRDHGQPQHF
TGTGCCAGTAGTATAAGGGGGGGGACAAGGGATCATGGTCAGCCCCAGCATTTT
>TRBV2|TRBJ2-1|-|TRBD2
CASRTTSGATNEQFF
TGTGCCAGCAGGACGACTAGCGGGGCGACCAATGAGCAGTTCTTC
>TRBV27|TRBJ2-5|-|TRBD1
CASSSGGEGRGTQYF
TGTGCCAGCAGTTCAGGGGGCGAGGGAAGAGGGACCCAGTACTTC
>TRBV19|TRBJ2-5|once|TRBD2
CASSERLAGRETQYF
TGTGCCAGTAGTGAGAGGCTAGCGGGACGGGAGACCCAGTACTTC
>TRBV6-5|TRBJ2-3|-|TRBD2
CASSGKREHSDTQYF
TGTGCCAGCAGCGGCAAGCGGGAGCACTCAGATACGCAGTATTTT
>TRBV29-1|TRBJ1-1|-|-
CSVVGILNTEAFF
TGCAGCGTTGTAGGCATCTTGAACACTGAAGCTTTCTTT
>TRBV11-2|TRBJ2-6|-|-
CASSLDGVGANVLTF
TGTGCCAGCAGCTTAGATGGGGTCGGGGCCAACGTCCTGACTTTC
>TRBV11-2|TRBJ2-7|once|-
CASSPGTAAYEQYF
TGTGCCAGCAGCCCGGGGACGGCGGCCTACGAGCAGTACTTC
>TRBV5-4|TRBJ2-1|-|TRBD2
CASSLKWEGGYNEQFF
TGTGCCAGCAGCTTGAAGTGGGAGGGAGGGTACAATGAGCAGTTCTTC
>TRBV7-3|TRBJ2-3|-|-
CASSPQPGSTDTQYF
TGTGCCAGCAGCCCCCAGCCGGGGAGCACAGATACGCAGTATTTT
>TRBV27|TRBJ2-7|-|TRBD1
CASSLTGTASYEQYF
TGTGCCAGCAGCTTGACCGGGACAGCGTCCTACGAGCAGTACTTC
>TRBV4-1|TRBJ1-2|-|-
CASSQDVVAFNGYTF
TGCGCCAGCAGCCAAGATGTAGTAGCTTTTAATGGCTACACCTTC
>TRBV7-2|TRBJ2-3|-|TRBD2
CASSLGGRGTDTQYF
TGTGCCAGCAGCTTAGGCGGGAGAGGCACAGATACGCAGTATTTT
>TRBV19|TRBJ2-3|-|TRBD2
CASSMSGRAPDTQYF
TGTGCCAGTAGTATGAGCGGGAGGGCCCCAGATACGCAGTATTTT
>TRBV13|TRBJ2-1|-|TRBD2
CASSLSGRAWKNEQFF
TGTGCCAGCAGCTTATCCGGGAGGGCCTGGAAGAATGAGCAGTTCTTC
>TRBV11-3|TRBJ2-3|once|-
CASSLGIARQYF
TGTGCCAGCAGCTTAGGGATAGCGCGGCAGTATTTT
>TRBV4-1|TRBJ2-5|-|TRBD2
CASSRPGLAGGGDLQETQYF
TGCGCCAGCAGCCGACCGGGACTAGCGGGAGGGGGGGATCTACAAGAGACCCAGTACTTC
>TRBV28|TRBJ2-3|-|-
CATLTGNTDTQYF
TGTGCCACCCTTACGGGGAACACAGATACGCAGTATTTT
>TRBV9|TRBJ2-3|-|-
CASSLEGTQYF
TGTGCCAGCAGCCTCGAAGGTACGCAGTATTTT
>TRBV2|TRBJ1-1|few|-
CASSESVYTEAFF
TGTGCCAGCAGTGAATCGGTTTACACTGAAGCTTTCTTT
>TRBV18|TRBJ2-1|once|-
CASSEGVPFF
TGTGCCAGCTCAGAGGGGGTTCCGTTCTTC
>TRBV6-5|TRBJ2-7|-|TRBD1
CASSSTGGFSYEQYF
TGTGCCAGCAGTTCGACAGGGGGTTTCTCCTACGAGCAGTACTTC
>TRBV11-2|TRBJ1-2|-|TRBD1
CASSLAGGIYGYTF
TGTGCCAGCAGCTTAGCAGGGGGGATCTATGGCTACACCTTC
>TRBV9|TRBJ2-6|once|-
CASSVGISGANVLTF
TGTGCCAGCAGCGTAGGGATCTCTGGGGCCAACGTCCTGACTTTC
>TRBV15|TRBJ2-6|-|TRBD2
CATSRDLSKVSGASGANVLTF
TGTGCCACCAGCAGAGATCTGAGTAAGGTTAGCGGGGCCTCTGGGGCCAACGTCCTGACTTTC
>TRBV11-2|TRBJ2-5|-|TRBD1
CASSLGAPGQSQETQYF
TGTGCCAGCAGCTTAGGGGCCCCGGGACAGTCCCAAGAGACCCAGTACTTC
>TRBV6-5|TRBJ2-2|once|TRBD2
CASRTTSSGAGELFF
TGTGCCAGCAGGACAACCTCTAGCGGGGCGGGGGAGCTGTTTTTT
>TRBV27|TRBJ2-3|-|TRBD2
CASSPSTYLAGDTDTQYF
TGTGCCAGCAGCCCATCCACTTACCTAGCGGGAGACACAGATACGCAGTATTTT
>TRBV28|TRBJ2-2|-|-
CASSQASRDLTNTGELFF
TGTGCCAGCAGTCAGGCATCCCGGGACCTTACGAACACCGGGGAGCTGTTTTTT
>TRBV5-4|TRBJ2-7|-|-
CASSDQYEQYF
TGTGCCAGCAGCGACCAATACGAGCAGTACTTC
>TRBV6-5|TRBJ2-6|-|-
CASWTSGANVLTF
TGTGCCAGCTGGACCTCTGGGGCCAACGTCCTGACTTTC
>TRBV9|TRBJ2-7|-|-
CASSVVSDGGEQYF
TGTGCCAGCAGCGTAGTCAGCGACGGCGGCGAGCAGTACTTC
>TRBV19|TRBJ2-1|-|TRBD1
CASSFPGQGRDEQFF
TGTGCCAGTAGTTTTCCGGGACAGGGGCGGGATGAGCAGTTCTTC
>TRBV18|TRBJ2-2|-|TRBD1
CASSLLGQGTGELFF
TGTGCCAGCTCACTCCTCGGACAGGGCACCGGGGAGCTGTTTTTT
>TRBV6-1|TRBJ1-2|once|TRBD1
CASRIQGAPYGYTF
TGTGCCAGCAGGATACAGGGGGCACCCTATGGCTACACCTTC
>TRBV5-1|TRBJ2-5|-|TRBD2
CASSSSGKETQYF
TGCGCCAGCAGCTCTAGCGGAAAAGAGACCCAGTACTTC
>TRBV7-8|TRBJ1-1|few|-
CASSWQADTEAFF
TGTGCCAGCAGCTGGCAGGCGGACACTGAAGCTTTCTTT
>TRBV15|TRBJ1-5|-|-
CATSYDPLGQPQHF
TGTGCCACCAGCTACGACCCGTTGGGCCAGCCCCAGCATTTT